The clone carrying this TCR beta chain was seen a single time. Germline lookup yields CDR1 DFQATT and CDR2 SNEGSKA (reference sequence). This CDR3 comprises 12 residues. The authors ran a second PCR of about 7 to 12 cycles using a sample-barcoded 5' primer and a J-beta primer mix. Via MiXCR, TCRdb re-called the 5' RACE reads, giving one row per CDR3 protein. The sample yields fewer than 1.5 million distinct CDR3 sequences, around 42% seen once. The sample originates from a study of blood T cells in healthy people across ages. The chain uses TRBV20-1 and TRBJ2-4; TRBD1 matches at 8 bases. Gene TRBJ2-7 matches the end of the DNA better, so the J call may be wrong. The source of this sequence is a woman younger than 35 in good health. The sequencing input was blood. The CDR3 reads CSTRQGSYEQYF. The DNA for the CDR3 is TGCAGTACCAGACAGGGGTCCTACGAGCAGTACTTC.